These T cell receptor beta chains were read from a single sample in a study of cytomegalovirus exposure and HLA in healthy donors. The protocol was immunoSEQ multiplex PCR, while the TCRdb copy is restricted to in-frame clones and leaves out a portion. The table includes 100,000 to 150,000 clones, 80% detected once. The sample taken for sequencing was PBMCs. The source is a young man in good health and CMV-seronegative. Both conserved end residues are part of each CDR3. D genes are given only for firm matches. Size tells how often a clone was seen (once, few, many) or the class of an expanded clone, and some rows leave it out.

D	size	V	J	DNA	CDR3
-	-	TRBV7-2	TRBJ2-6	TGTGCCAGCAGCTTAGTCGGAGGGTTTGGGGCCAACGTCCTGACTTTC	CASSLVGGFGANVLTF
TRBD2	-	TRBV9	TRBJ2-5	TGTGCCAGCAGCAGCGGGACCAAGCGGGTGGAGACCCAGTACTTC	CASSSGTKRVETQYF
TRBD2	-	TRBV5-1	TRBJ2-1	TGCGCCAGCAGCTTGGCTCCGGGACTAGCGGGAGGGAATGAGCAGTTCTTC	CASSLAPGLAGGNEQFF
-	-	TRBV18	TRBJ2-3	TGTGCCAGCTCACCACGGGCCTCAGATACGCAGTATTTT	CASSPRASDTQYF
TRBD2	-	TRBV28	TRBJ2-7	TGTGCCAGCAGCCTTACTAGCGAAAGAAGCGAGCAGTACTTC	CASSLTSERSEQYF
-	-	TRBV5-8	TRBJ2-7	TGTGCCAGCAGCTATGGACAGACCTACGAGCAGTACTTC	CASSYGQTYEQYF
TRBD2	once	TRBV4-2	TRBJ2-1	TGTGCCAGCAGCCAACGACCCAGCGGGGGGGGCCAGTTCTTC	CASSQRPSGGGQFF
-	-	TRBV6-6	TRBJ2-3	TGTGCCAGCAGTTACCCGCCTAGTACAGATACGCAGTATTTT	CASSYPPSTDTQYF
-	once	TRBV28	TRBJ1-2	TGTGCCAGCAGTCCCGCCTTCGGTCTTGACTATGGCTACACCTTC	CASSPAFGLDYGYTF
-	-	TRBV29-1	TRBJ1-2	TGCAGCGTTGAATCCCCAGTTAACTATGGCTACACCTTC	CSVESPVNYGYTF
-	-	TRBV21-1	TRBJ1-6	TGTGCCAGCACTATGGGACAGGGGGCGTGTGGTCATAATTCACCCCTCCACTTT	CASTMGQGACGHNSPLHF
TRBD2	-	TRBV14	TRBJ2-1	TGTGCCAGCAGCCAAGAGGTGTGGCGGGGGGAACAGTCTCGGTTCTTC	CASSQEVWRGEQSRFF
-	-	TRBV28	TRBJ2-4	TGTGCCAGCAGTTCGTGGGGGCGTGAAAACATTCAGTACTTC	CASSSWGRENIQYF
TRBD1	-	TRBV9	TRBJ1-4	TGTGCCAGCAGCGTTGATCAGGGGGATGAAAAACTGTTTTTT	CASSVDQGDEKLFF
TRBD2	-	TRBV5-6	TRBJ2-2	TGTGCCAGCAGCTCCCCGACTAGCGGGGGGGGGACCGGGGAGCTGTTTTTT	CASSSPTSGGGTGELFF
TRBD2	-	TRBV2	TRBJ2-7	TGTGCCAGCAGTGATAATTTGTCGCCTAGCGGGAGTGTTTACGAGCAGTACTTC	CASSDNLSPSGSVYEQYF
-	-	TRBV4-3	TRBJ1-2	TGCGCCAGCAGCCCCGACCGGGACACCAGATATGGCTACACCTTC	CASSPDRDTRYGYTF
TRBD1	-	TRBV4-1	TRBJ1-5	TGCGCCAGCAGCCAAACAGGGGGATTCCAGCCCCAGCATTTT	CASSQTGGFQPQHF
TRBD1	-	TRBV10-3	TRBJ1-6	TGTGCCATCAGTGAGTCGCTACAGGGGGCTGGGAATTCACCCCTCCACTTT	CAISESLQGAGNSPLHF
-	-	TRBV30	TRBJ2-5	TGTGCCTGGAGTGTTGTGTTTATCGTCGGGAGCCAAGAGACCCAGTACTTC	CAWSVVFIVGSQETQYF
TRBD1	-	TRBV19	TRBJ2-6	TGTGCCAGTAGTATAGGAAGGACAGGGTACTCTGGGGCCAACGTCCTGACTTTC	CASSIGRTGYSGANVLTF
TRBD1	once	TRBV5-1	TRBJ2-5	TGCGCCAGCAGCTGGACAGGCCCACAAGAGACCCAGTACTTC	CASSWTGPQETQYF